Sequencing of this TCR beta chain was carried out in a study of tumor and adjacent non-tumor tissue in lung cancer. Notes on the study in general: Top 100 clones took a larger repertoire share in normal lung.

Three rounds of nested PCR, following a modified ARM-PCR protocol, produced the TCRbeta library. TCRdb passed the multiplex PCR reads through MiXCR, listing each CDR3 protein once. There are 100,000 or so distinct CDR3 sequences in the sample; roughly two thirds occur only once, and approximately 18% lies in the top ten. Germline CDR1 reads SGHAT; CDR2 reads FQNNGV. V gave up 0 bases and J gave up 0 bases; unmatched junction bases: 14. The CDR3 has 21 residues. This sample's RNA came from whole unsorted tissue. More than 3 cm separated this lung sample from the edge of the tumor. In regard to this clonotype: The target antigen is unknown.

This TCR derives from a man younger than 45 with non-small cell lung cancer. The chain joins TRBV11-2 to TRBJ2-6; the match to TRBD1 covers 7 bases. Sequencing was carried out using distant non-tumor lung tissue. CDR3: CASSLERGLRGPFSGANVLTF. The CDR3 DNA reads TGTGCCAGCAGCTTAGAGAGGGGGCTCAGGGGCCCTTTCTCTGGGGCCAACGTCCTGACTTTC.